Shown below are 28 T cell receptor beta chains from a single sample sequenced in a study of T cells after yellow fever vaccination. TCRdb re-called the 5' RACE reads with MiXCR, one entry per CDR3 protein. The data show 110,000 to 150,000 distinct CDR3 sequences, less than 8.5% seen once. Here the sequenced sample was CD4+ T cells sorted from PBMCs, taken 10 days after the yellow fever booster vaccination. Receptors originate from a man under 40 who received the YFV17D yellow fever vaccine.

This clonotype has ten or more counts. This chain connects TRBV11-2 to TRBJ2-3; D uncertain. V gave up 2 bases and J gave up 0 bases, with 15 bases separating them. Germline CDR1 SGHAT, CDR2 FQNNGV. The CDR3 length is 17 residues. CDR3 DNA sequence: TGTGCCAGCAGCTTACGTAGGAGACTTTCTAGCACAGATACGCAGTATTTT. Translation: CASSLRRRLSSTDTQYF.

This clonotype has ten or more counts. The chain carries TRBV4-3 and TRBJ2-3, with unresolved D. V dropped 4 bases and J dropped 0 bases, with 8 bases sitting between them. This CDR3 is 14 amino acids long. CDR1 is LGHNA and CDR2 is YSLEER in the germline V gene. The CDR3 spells CASSLSTSTDTQYF. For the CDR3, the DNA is TGCGCCAGCAGCCTAAGCACTAGCACAGATACGCAGTATTTT.

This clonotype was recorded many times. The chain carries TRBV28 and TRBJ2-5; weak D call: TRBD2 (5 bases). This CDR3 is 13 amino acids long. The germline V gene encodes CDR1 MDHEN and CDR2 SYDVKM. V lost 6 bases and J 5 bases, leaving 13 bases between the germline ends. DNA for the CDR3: TGTGCCAGCAGGGGCGGGTCCAAGGAGACCCAGTACTTC. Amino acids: CASRGGSKETQYF.

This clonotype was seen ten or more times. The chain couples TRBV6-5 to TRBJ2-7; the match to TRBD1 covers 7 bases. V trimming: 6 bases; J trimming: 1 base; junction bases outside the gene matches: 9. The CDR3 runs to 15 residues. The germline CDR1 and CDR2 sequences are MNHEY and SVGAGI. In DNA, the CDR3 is TGTGCCAGCAGACAACCAGGGGGAGAGTCCTACGAGCAGTACTTC. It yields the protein CASRQPGGESYEQYF.

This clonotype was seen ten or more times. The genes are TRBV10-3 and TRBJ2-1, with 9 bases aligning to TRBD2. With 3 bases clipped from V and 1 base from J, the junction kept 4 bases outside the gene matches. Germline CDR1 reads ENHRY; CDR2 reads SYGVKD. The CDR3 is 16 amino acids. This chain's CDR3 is CAISDLTSGSYNEQFF. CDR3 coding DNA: TGTGCCATCAGTGACTTGACTAGCGGTTCCTACAATGAGCAGTTCTTC.

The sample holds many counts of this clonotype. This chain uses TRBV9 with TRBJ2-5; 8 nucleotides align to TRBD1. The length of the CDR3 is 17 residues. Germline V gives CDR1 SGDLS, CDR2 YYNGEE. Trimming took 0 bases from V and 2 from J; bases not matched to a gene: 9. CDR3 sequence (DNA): TGTGCCAGCAGCGTAGCTCCGGGACAGGCAATGCAAGAGACCCAGTACTTC. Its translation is CASSVAPGQAMQETQYF.

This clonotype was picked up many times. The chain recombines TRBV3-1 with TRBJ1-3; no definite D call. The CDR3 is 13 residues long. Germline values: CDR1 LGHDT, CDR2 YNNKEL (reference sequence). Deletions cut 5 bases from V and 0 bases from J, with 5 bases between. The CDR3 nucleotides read TGTGCCAGCAGCTCCTACTCTGGAAACACCATATATTTT. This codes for CASSSYSGNTIYF.

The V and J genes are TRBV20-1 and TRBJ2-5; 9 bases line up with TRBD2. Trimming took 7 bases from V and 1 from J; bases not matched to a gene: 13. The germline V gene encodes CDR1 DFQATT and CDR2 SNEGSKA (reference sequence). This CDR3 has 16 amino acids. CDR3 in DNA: TGCAGTGTTCTAGCGGGACCAGGGGGGTTCCAAGAGACCCAGTACTTC. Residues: CSVLAGPGGFQETQYF.

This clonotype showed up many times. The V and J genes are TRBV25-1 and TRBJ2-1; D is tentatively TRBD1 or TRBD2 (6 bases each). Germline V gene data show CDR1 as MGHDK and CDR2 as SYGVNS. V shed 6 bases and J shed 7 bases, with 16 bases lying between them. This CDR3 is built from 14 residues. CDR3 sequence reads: CASRLDGGRNEQFF. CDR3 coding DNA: TGTGCCAGCAGACTCGATGGGGGGCGGAATGAGCAGTTCTTC.

The CDR3 bases are TGCGCCAGCAGCTTGATGCAGACCTCCTACAATGAGCAGTTCTTC. Its protein is CASSLMQTSYNEQFF. The chain combines TRBV5-1 with TRBJ2-1; D not resolved. Germline V gene data show CDR1 as SGHRS and CDR2 as YFSETQ. The CDR3 contains 15 residues. Trimming removed 1 base at V and 0 bases at J, with 8 bases between.

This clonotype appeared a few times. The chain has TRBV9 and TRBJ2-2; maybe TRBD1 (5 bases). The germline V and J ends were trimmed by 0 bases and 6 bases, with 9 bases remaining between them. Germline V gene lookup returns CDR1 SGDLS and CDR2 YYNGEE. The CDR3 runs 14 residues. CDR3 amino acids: CASSVVTDPGELFF. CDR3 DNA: TGTGCCAGCAGCGTAGTGACAGACCCCGGGGAGCTGTTTTTT.

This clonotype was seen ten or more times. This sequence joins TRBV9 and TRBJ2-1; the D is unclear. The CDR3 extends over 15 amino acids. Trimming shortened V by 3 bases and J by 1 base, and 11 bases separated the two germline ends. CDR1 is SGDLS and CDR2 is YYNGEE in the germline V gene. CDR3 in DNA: TGTGCCAGCAGCGCCAGAGTCGGGTCCTACAATGAGCAGTTCTTC. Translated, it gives CASSARVGSYNEQFF.

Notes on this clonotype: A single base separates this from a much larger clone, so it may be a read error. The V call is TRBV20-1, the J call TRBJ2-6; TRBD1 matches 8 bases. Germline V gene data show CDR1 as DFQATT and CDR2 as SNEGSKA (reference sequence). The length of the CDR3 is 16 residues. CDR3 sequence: CSAQGQGSAGANLLTF. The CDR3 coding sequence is TGCAGTGCCCAAGGACAGGGATCGGCTGGGGCCAACCTCCTGACTTTC.

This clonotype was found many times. Here the CDR3 reads CAISAGALAKNIQYF. The CDR3 DNA reads as TGTGCCATCAGCGCAGGGGCCCTAGCCAAAAACATTCAGTACTTC. The gene calls are TRBV10-3 and TRBJ2-4; weak D call: TRBD1 (6 bases). The CDR3 is 15 amino acids. Trimming took off 6 bases at V and 0 bases at J, with 12 bases between the two ends. Germline values: CDR1 ENHRY, CDR2 SYGVKD.

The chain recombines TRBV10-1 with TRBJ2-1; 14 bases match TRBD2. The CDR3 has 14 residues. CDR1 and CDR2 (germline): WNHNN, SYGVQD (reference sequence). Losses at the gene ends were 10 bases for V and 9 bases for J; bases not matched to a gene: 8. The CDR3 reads CATEGLAGDTEQFF. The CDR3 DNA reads TGCGCCACCGAGGGACTAGCGGGAGATACTGAGCAGTTCTTC.

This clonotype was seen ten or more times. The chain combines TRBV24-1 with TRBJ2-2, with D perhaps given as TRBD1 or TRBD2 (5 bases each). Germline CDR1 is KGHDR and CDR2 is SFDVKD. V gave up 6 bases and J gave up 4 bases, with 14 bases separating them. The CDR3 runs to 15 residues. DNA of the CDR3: TGTGCCACCAGTCACGACCGGGGCTTCACCGGGGAGCTGTTTTTT. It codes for CATSHDRGFTGELFF.

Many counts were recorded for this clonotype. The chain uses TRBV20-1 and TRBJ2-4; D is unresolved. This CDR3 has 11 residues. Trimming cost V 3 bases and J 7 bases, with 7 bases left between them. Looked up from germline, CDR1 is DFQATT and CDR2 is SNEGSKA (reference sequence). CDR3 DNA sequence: TGCAGTGCTAGTACTCGTAACATTCAGTACTTC. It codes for CSASTRNIQYF.

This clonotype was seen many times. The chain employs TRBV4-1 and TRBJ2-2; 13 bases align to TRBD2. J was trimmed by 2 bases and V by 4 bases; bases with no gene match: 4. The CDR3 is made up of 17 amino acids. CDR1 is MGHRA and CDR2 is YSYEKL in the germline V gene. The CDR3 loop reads CASSRGLAGANTGELFF. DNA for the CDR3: TGCGCCAGCAGCCGAGGACTAGCGGGAGCCAACACCGGGGAGCTGTTTTTT.

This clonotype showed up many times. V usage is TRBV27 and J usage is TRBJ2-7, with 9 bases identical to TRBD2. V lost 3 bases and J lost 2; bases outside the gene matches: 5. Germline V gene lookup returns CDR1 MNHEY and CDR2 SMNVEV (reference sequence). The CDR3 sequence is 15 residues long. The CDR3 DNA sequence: TGTGCCAGCAGTTTTTCTGCGGGAGGGCCCTACGAGCAGTACTTC. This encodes CASSFSAGGPYEQYF.

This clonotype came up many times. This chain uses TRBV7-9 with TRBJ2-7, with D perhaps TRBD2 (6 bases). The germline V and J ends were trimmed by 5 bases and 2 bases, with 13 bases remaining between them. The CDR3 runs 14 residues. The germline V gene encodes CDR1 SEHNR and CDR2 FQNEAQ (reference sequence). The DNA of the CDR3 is TGTGCCAGCAGCAGGCGGGACGGGACCTACGAGCAGTACTTC. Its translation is CASSRRDGTYEQYF.

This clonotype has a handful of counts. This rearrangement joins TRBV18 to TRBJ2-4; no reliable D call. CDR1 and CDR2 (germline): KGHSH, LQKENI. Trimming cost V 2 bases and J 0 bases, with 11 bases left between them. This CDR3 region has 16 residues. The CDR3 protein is CASSPGISLAKNIQYF. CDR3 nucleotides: TGTGCCAGCTCACCAGGGATTAGTCTAGCCAAAAACATTCAGTACTTC. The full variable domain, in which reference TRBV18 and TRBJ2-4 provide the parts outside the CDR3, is NAGVMQNPRHLVRRRGQEARLRCSPMKGHSHVYWYRQLPEEGLKFMVYLQKENIIDESGMPKERFSAEFPKEGPSILRIQQVVRGDSAAYFCASSPGISLAKNIQYFGAGTRLSVL.

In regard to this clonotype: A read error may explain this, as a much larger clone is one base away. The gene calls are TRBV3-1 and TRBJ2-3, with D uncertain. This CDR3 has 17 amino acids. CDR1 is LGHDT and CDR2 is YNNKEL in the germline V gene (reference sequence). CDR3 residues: CTSSQGAPALRTDTQYF. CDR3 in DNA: TGTACCAGCAGCCAAGGAGCGCCAGCGCTACGCACAGATACGCAGTATTTT.

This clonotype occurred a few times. The CDR3 here is CASSLAGGPYQEQFF. The CDR3 bases are TGTGCCAGCAGCTTAGCGGGAGGGCCCTACCAGGAGCAGTTCTTC. This sequence joins TRBV7-2 and TRBJ2-1, with TRBD2 matching over 7 bases. This CDR3 is built from 15 residues. Germline CDR1 reads SGHTA; CDR2 reads FQGNSA. J gave up 10 bases and V 0 bases, and 9 bases lay outside the gene matches.

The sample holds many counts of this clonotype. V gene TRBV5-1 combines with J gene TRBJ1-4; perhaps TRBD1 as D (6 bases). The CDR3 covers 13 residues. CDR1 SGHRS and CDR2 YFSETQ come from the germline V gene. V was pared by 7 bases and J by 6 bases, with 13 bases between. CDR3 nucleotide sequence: TGCGCCAGCGCCTTGGGGGGCGATGAAAAACTGTTTTTT. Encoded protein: CASALGGDEKLFF. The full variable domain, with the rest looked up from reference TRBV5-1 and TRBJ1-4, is KAGVTQTPRYLIKTRGQQVTLSCSPISGHRSVSWYQQTPGQGLQFLFEYFSETQRNKGNFPGRFSGRQFSNSRSEMNVSTLELGDSALYLCASALGGDEKLFFGSGTQLSVL.

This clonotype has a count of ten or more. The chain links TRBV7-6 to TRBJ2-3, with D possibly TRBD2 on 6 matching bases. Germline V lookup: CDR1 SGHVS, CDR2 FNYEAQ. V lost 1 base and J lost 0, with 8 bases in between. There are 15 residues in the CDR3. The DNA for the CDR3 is TGTGCCAGCAGCTTAGAGAGCGGGAGCACAGATACGCAGTATTTT. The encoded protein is CASSLESGSTDTQYF. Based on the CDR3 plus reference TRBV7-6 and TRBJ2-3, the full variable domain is GAGVSQSPRYKVTKRGQDVALRCDPISGHVSLYWYRQALGQGPEFLTYFNYEAQQDKSGLPNDRFSAERPEGSISTLTIQRTEQRDSAMYRCASSLESGSTDTQYFGPGTRLTVL.

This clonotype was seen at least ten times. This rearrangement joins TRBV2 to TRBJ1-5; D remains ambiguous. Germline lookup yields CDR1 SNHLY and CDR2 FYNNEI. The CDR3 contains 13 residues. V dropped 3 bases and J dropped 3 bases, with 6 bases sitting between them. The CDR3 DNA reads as TGTGCCAGCAGTGAGGGGAACAATCAGCCCCAGCATTTT. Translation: CASSEGNNQPQHF.

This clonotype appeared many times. The DNA of the CDR3 is TGCGCCAGCAGCCCTAGCGGGAGTATCTCCTACAATGAGCAGTTCTTC. This translates into CASSPSGSISYNEQFF. The chain uses TRBV5-1 and TRBJ2-1; 10 positions match TRBD2. The CDR3 has 16 amino acids. The trim removed 4 bases at V and 0 bases at J, leaving 4 bases unmatched. Germline V gives CDR1 SGHRS, CDR2 YFSETQ.

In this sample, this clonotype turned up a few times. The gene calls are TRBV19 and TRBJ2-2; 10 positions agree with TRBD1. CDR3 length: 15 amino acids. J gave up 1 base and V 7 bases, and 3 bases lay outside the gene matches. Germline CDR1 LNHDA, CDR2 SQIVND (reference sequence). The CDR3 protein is CASTRTGGNTGELFF. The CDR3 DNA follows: TGTGCCAGTACCCGGACAGGGGGGAACACCGGGGAGCTGTTTTTT. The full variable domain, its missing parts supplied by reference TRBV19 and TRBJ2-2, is DGGITQSPKYLFRKEGQNVTLSCEQNLNHDAMYWYRQDPGQGLRLIYYSQIVNDFQKGDIAEGYSVSREKKESFPLTVTSAQKNPTAFYLCASTRTGGNTGELFFGEGSRLTVL.